The 11 T cell receptor beta chains given below trace back to one sample, sequenced in a study of a mutant IDH1 vaccine in newly diagnosed glioma. Clones were sequenced by immunoSEQ multiplex PCR, and TCRdb holds only the in-frame ones, with some missing. The sample shows about 63,000 clones, about four fifths of them seen only once. This sample's time point: baseline, week 1 (first vaccination visit). Treatment specified: pre-vaccination baseline after standard-of-care therapy. The sequenced sample was peripheral blood mononuclear cells (PBMCs), obtained from a glioma patient treated with radiotherapy, temozolomide or both. These receptors came from a woman between 18 and 29 years old with glioma. Some clones in this sample may be carry-over from other donors' samples.

The genes are TRBV10-3 and TRBJ2-7; maybe TRBD1 (6 bases). Trimming left V 8 bases short and J 1 base short, with 9 bases between. The CDR3 has 12 residues. CDR1 is ENHRY and CDR2 is SYGVKD in the germline V gene. The CDR3 DNA follows: TGTGCCATCCAGGACAGTTCCTACGAGCAGTACTTC. Protein: CAIQDSSYEQYF.

The chain combines TRBV5-6 with TRBJ2-7; 9 positions match TRBD2. V lost 3 bases, J lost 4 bases, and 5 bases stayed unmatched. The CDR3 is 14 amino acids. Germline CDR1 is SGHDT and CDR2 is YYEEEE. Here the CDR3 reads CASSSGLAAYEQYF. In DNA, the CDR3 is TGTGCCAGCAGCTCGGGACTAGCAGCGTACGAGCAGTACTTC.

The rearrangement links TRBV4-3 to TRBJ2-3, with TRBD2 as a possible D gene (5 bases). CDR1 and CDR2 from the germline V gene are LGHNA and YSLEER. This CDR3 spans 16 amino acids. V lost 0 bases and J 2 bases, leaving 12 bases between the germline ends. For the CDR3, the DNA is TGCGCCAGCAGCCAAGATAAAGGACTTCCCACAGATACGCAGTATTTT. Protein: CASSQDKGLPTDTQYF.

This rearrangement joins TRBV2 to TRBJ2-7; 9 nucleotides match TRBD1. This CDR3 has 15 residues. CDR1 SNHLY and CDR2 FYNNEI come from the germline V gene. The V segment lost 6 bases and the J segment 2 bases; nucleotides outside the gene matches: 8. In DNA form, the CDR3 reads TGTGCCAGCAGCCTGGGACAGGGACCTACCTACGAGCAGTACTTC. Translated, it gives CASSLGQGPTYEQYF.

This CDR3 reads CASSEAGGTEAFF. CDR3 bases: TGTGCCAGCAGTGAAGCAGGGGGCACTGAAGCTTTCTTT. This chain joins TRBV25-1 and TRBJ1-1, with 7 bases identical to TRBD1. CDR3 length: 13 amino acids. The germline gives CDR1 MGHDK, CDR2 SYGVNS. Trimming took 2 bases from V and 4 from J; bases not matched to a gene: 1.

The rearrangement joins TRBV13 to TRBJ2-3; D may correspond to TRBD1 or TRBD2 (5 bases each). The V end was cut by 3 bases, the J end by 6 bases, with 16 bases between. Germline V lookup: CDR1 PRHDT, CDR2 FYEKMQ (reference sequence). The CDR3 runs 15 residues. The CDR3 nucleotides read TGTGCCAGCAGCTTGGGGGTGCAGGGTGGGGATACGCAGTATTTT. The encoded protein is CASSLGVQGGDTQYF.

V and J are TRBV30 and TRBJ1-2; maybe TRBD1 (6 bases). Trimming removed 0 bases from V and 0 bases from J, with 11 bases in between. The CDR3 loop spans 15 amino acids. CDR1 and CDR2 from the germline V gene are GTSNPN and SVGIG (reference sequence). This CDR3 is CAWSVRGQANYGYTF. CDR3 coding DNA: TGTGCCTGGAGTGTACGGGGGCAAGCTAACTATGGCTACACCTTC.

The rearrangement links TRBV10-3 to TRBJ2-3; 7 bases line up with TRBD1. Germline V CDR1 and CDR2: ENHRY, SYGVKD. Trimming at V came to 7 bases and at J to 4 bases, leaving 8 bases not matched to a gene. The CDR3 has 14 amino acids. Here the CDR3 reads CAINRDSLPDTQYF. The CDR3 coding sequence is TGTGCCATCAACCGGGACAGCCTCCCAGATACGCAGTATTTT.

The rearrangement links TRBV6-1 to TRBJ1-3; D perhaps matches TRBD1 (5 bases). Per the germline V gene, CDR1 is MNHNS and CDR2 is SASEGT. This CDR3 spans 16 amino acids. V lost 1 base to trimming and J lost 1 base, with 11 bases between them. DNA for the CDR3: TGTGCCAGCAGTGAAGGCGTGGGACTTTCTGGAAACACCATATATTTT. This translates into CASSEGVGLSGNTIYF.

This clone has just a few counts. The chain carries TRBV10-3 and TRBJ1-5; weak D call: TRBD1 (6 bases). Trimming removed 7 bases from V and 10 bases from J, with 17 bases in between. Germline V lookup: CDR1 ENHRY, CDR2 SYGVKD. The CDR3 runs 13 residues. The CDR3 region is CAINTGPREPQHF. CDR3 in DNA: TGTGCCATCAACACAGGGCCTAGGGAACCCCAGCATTTT.

The CDR3 region is CSVGGLAGGPSEQYF. The DNA for the CDR3 is TGCAGCGTGGGGGGACTAGCGGGGGGCCCATCCGAGCAGTACTTC. The chain uses TRBV29-1 and TRBJ2-7; 15 nucleotides agree with TRBD2. CDR3 length: 15 residues. V lost 6 bases, J lost 6 bases, and 9 bases stayed unmatched. Germline assignment: CDR1 SQVTM and CDR2 ANQGSEA.